This T cell receptor beta chain was sequenced in a study of technical replicates of blood from a handful of donors. Assay: immunoSEQ multiplex PCR; the TCRdb copy retains only in-frame clones and omits some. The repertoire includes tens of thousands of clones, about 90% of them detected once, and about 0.35% sits in the top ten. Germline CDR1 and CDR2: MRHNA and SNTAGT. V lost 4 bases and J lost 4; bases outside the gene matches: 3. The CDR3 is 16 amino acids. Sample: T cells isolated from PBMCs. This receptor was identified in a human donor in good health. Some clones in this sample may be carry-over from other donors' samples. This rearrangement joins TRBV6-4 to TRBJ2-1, with 14 positions matching TRBD2. In DNA form, the CDR3 reads TGTGCCAGCAGTGGCCGGACTAGCGGGAGGTACAATGAGCAGTTCTTC. This translates into CASSGRTSGRYNEQFF.